The 20 T cell receptor beta chains below all came from one sample that was sequenced in a study of vaccination effects on CD4 cells after COVID-19. Clones were read by immunoSEQ multiplex PCR, and TCRdb kept only the in-frame ones, dropping some. The sample includes 11,000 to 15,000 clones, around 78% of them seen just once. These receptors' antigens are unknown. Antigen-specific CD4+ T cells expanded by the ViraFEST assay with viral peptide pools were then sequenced. CD4+ T cell isolation took place after nine to eleven days of culture. This person caught SARS-CoV-2 sometime from March to December 2020, and PCR testing confirmed the infection. Of the BNT162b2 and mRNA-1273 vaccines, participants received two doses of one or the other. The sequenced sample was CD4+ T cells from PBMCs cultured with HCoV-NL63 spike peptides, obtained after COVID-19 vaccination. The receptor source for this set is a human donor who had a prior SARS-CoV-2 infection.

This chain links TRBV24-1 with TRBJ2-7; 11 bases map to TRBD2. Unmatched junction bases numbered 5, after V lost 4 bases and J lost 1 base. The germline gives CDR1 KGHDR, CDR2 SFDVKD. The CDR3 consists of 16 residues. CDR3 amino acids: CATSDSGTSGSYEQYF. CDR3 nucleotides: TGTGCCACCAGTGACTCCGGGACTAGCGGTTCCTACGAGCAGTACTTC.

The V and J genes are TRBV15 and TRBJ1-2, with a weak D call TRBD1 (5 bases). Between the trimmed V and J ends, which lost 0 bases and 3 bases, there was a span of 11 bases. Germline V gene sequence: CDR1 LNHNV, CDR2 YYDKDF (reference sequence). The CDR3 sequence is 15 residues long. The CDR3 spells CATSRDGGYDYGYTF. Here the CDR3 DNA reads TGTGCCACCAGCAGAGATGGGGGGTATGACTATGGCTACACCTTC.

V gene TRBV7-9 combines with J gene TRBJ2-2; no clear D. The CDR3 runs to 13 residues. The germline gives CDR1 SEHNR, CDR2 FQNEAQ (reference sequence). With 2 bases removed from V and 8 bases from J, the gap between germline ends came to 9 bases. CDR3 sequence: CASSLIASGELFF. The CDR3 region has the DNA TGTGCCAGCAGCTTAATCGCTTCGGGGGAGCTGTTTTTT.

CDR3 sequence reads: CASSQDPAGAKNIQYF. CDR3 DNA: TGTGCCAGCAGCCAAGATCCAGCAGGGGCCAAAAACATTCAGTACTTC. The genes are TRBV4-2 and TRBJ2-4; perhaps TRBD1 as D (5 bases). The CDR3 consists of 16 residues. Looked up from germline, CDR1 is LGHNA and CDR2 is YNFKEQ. V dropped 0 bases and J dropped 1 base, with 10 bases sitting between them.

The chain uses TRBV5-6 and TRBJ1-2, with D maybe TRBD1 (6 bases). Trimming pared 5 bases from V and 1 base from J, leaving 18 bases between. Germline assignment: CDR1 SGHDT and CDR2 YYEEEE. CDR3 length: 16 amino acids. CDR3 sequence (DNA): TGTGCCAGCAGATGGGGGCAGGGGTCGTTTAACTATGGCTACACCTTC. This translates into CASRWGQGSFNYGYTF.

This sequence joins TRBV5-1 and TRBJ2-3; D remains ambiguous. The V and J ends lost 4 bases and 0 bases respectively, with 6 bases between them. The length of the CDR3 is 13 residues. The germline V gene encodes CDR1 SGHRS and CDR2 YFSETQ. CDR3 DNA: TGCGCCAGCAGCGCCGGTAGCACAGATACGCAGTATTTT. Its protein product is CASSAGSTDTQYF.

The chain links TRBV5-3 to TRBJ1-2; 9 bases match TRBD1. TRBV5-3 is reported as an ORF; its role is uncertain. The length of the CDR3 is 19 residues. J lost 8 bases, V lost 3 bases, and 23 bases had no gene match. CDR3 amino acids: CARSSYSPGTGNLGGGYTF. For the CDR3, the DNA is TGTGCCAGAAGCTCATATTCTCCCGGGACAGGGAACCTGGGTGGAGGCTACACCTTC.

The sample holds one count of this clone. The rearrangement joins TRBV10-3 to TRBJ2-7; perhaps D is TRBD1 or TRBD2 (5 bases each). CDR1 and CDR2 from the germline V gene are ENHRY and SYGVKD. With 2 bases removed from V and 1 base from J, the gap between germline ends came to 15 bases. The CDR3 consists of 16 residues. The CDR3 DNA sequence: TGTGCCATCAGTGAGAGAACCGGGACCGATTCCTACGAGCAGTACTTC. It translates to CAISERTGTDSYEQYF.

The chain combines TRBV2 with TRBJ2-2; 8 bases fit TRBD2. J gave up 7 bases and V 9 bases, and 10 bases lay outside the gene matches. CDR1 is SNHLY and CDR2 is FYNNEI in the germline V gene. This CDR3 is 14 amino acids long. The CDR3: CASEREREIGELFF. In DNA, the CDR3 is TGTGCCAGTGAGCGGGAGAGAGAGATCGGGGAGCTGTTTTTT.

The chain uses TRBV7-6 and TRBJ2-7; D may match TRBD1 or TRBD2 (6 bases each). V was pared by 1 base and J by 2 bases, with 12 bases between. Per the germline V gene, CDR1 is SGHVS and CDR2 is FNYEAQ. The CDR3 is 15 amino acids. The CDR3 nucleotides are TGTGCCAGCAGCTTAGGCGGGGACACCCCCTACGAGCAGTACTTC. As protein: CASSLGGDTPYEQYF.

V and J are TRBV7-9 and TRBJ2-5, with 8 bases that match TRBD2. The germline CDR1 and CDR2 sequences are SEHNR and FQNEAQ (reference sequence). The CDR3 runs 17 residues. Losses at the gene ends were 3 bases for V and 4 bases for J; bases not matched to a gene: 13. The CDR3 sequence: CASSLDSPRGGAETQYF. CDR3 nucleotide sequence: TGTGCCAGCAGCTTGGACAGCCCCCGGGGGGGCGCAGAGACCCAGTACTTC.

CDR3 loop: CASSAPGRQAITDTQYF. Written as DNA, the CDR3 is TGTGCCAGCAGCGCCCCGGGACGACAGGCGATCACAGATACGCAGTATTTT. The chain recombines TRBV9 with TRBJ2-3; D is possibly TRBD1 (6 bases). The CDR3 totals 17 residues. Germline V gene sequence: CDR1 SGDLS, CDR2 YYNGEE. Trimming took off 3 bases at V and 2 bases at J, with 19 bases between the two ends. The full variable domain, with the rest looked up from reference TRBV9 and TRBJ2-3, is DSGVTQTPKHLITATGQRVTLRCSPRSGDLSVYWYQQSLDQGLQFLIQYYNGEERAKGNILERFSAQQFPDLHSELNLSSLELGDSALYFCASSAPGRQAITDTQYFGPGTRLTVL.

This sequence joins TRBV25-1 and TRBJ1-1; 10 nucleotides match TRBD1. The CDR3 is 15 amino acids. Trimming at V came to 4 bases and at J to 6 bases, leaving 8 bases not matched to a gene. Germline-derived CDR1 and CDR2 are MGHDK and SYGVNS. The CDR3 DNA sequence: TGTGCCAGCAGTGCCCAGGGACAGGGGAGGGCTGAAGCTTTCTTT. The encoded protein is CASSAQGQGRAEAFF.

This clone was detected only a few times. The rearrangement links TRBV5-1 to TRBJ2-5; 8 bases line up with TRBD2. With 0 bases clipped from V and 5 bases from J, the junction kept 0 bases outside the gene matches. The germline CDR1 and CDR2 sequences are SGHRS and YFSETQ. The length of the CDR3 is 13 residues. The CDR3 DNA reads as TGCGCCAGCAGCTTGGCGGGGGGGGAGACCCAGTACTTC. It specifies CASSLAGGETQYF.

The gene calls are TRBV6-5 and TRBJ1-5; D remains unclear. The CDR3 has 13 amino acids. V was pared by 6 bases and J by 3 bases, with 9 bases between. CDR1 and CDR2 from the germline V gene are MNHEY and SVGAGI. The CDR3 DNA reads TGTGCCAGCAGACGACTCAACAATCAGCCCCAGCATTTT. It yields the protein CASRRLNNQPQHF.

The V call is TRBV5-4, the J call TRBJ2-5; D might be TRBD1 (6 bases). Deletions cut 5 bases from V and 2 bases from J, with 13 bases between. The CDR3 covers 14 residues. Germline V gene data show CDR1 as SGHNT and CDR2 as YYREEE (reference sequence). CDR3 nucleotide sequence: TGTGCCAGCAGAGAAAAGACAGGTCAAGAGACCCAGTACTTC. The encoded protein is CASREKTGQETQYF.

This clone turned up a few times. This chain uses TRBV7-2 with TRBJ1-2; a possible D gene is TRBD1 (6 bases). Trimming took off 5 bases at V and 5 bases at J, with 15 bases between the two ends. The germline V gene encodes CDR1 SGHTA and CDR2 FQGNSA. This CDR3 has 14 residues. CDR3 loop: CASSPGGTPYGYTF. The CDR3 DNA follows: TGTGCCAGCAGCCCGGGCGGGACACCTTATGGCTACACCTTC.

This clone has only one observation. This chain uses TRBV7-2 with TRBJ2-1; no reliable D call. V was clipped by 6 bases and J by 11 bases, with 11 bases between them. The CDR3 sequence is 11 residues long. CDR1 and CDR2 from the germline V gene are SGHTA and FQGNSA. The CDR3 bases are TGTGCCAGCAGTCCAAACCTGAAGCAGTTCTTC. Protein: CASSPNLKQFF. The variable domain in full, with the rest retrieved from reference TRBV7-2 and TRBJ2-1, is GAGVSQSPSNKVTEKGKDVELRCDPISGHTALYWYRQSLGQGLEFLIYFQGNSAPDKSGLPSDRFSAERTGGSVSTLTIQRTQQEDSAVYLCASSPNLKQFFGPGTRLTVL.

The chain joins TRBV14 to TRBJ2-5, with D unclear. The CDR3 loop spans 14 amino acids. V gave up 1 base and J gave up 1 base, with 7 bases separating them. Per the germline V gene, CDR1 is SGHDN and CDR2 is FVKESK. CDR3 in amino acids: CASSQGHFQETQYF. CDR3 nucleotides: TGTGCCAGCAGCCAAGGACATTTCCAAGAGACCCAGTACTTC.

The chain is built from TRBV15 and TRBJ2-2; 10 bases match TRBD1. The CDR3 totals 17 residues. V shed 1 base, J shed 2 bases, and the junction held 4 bases outside the gene matches. The V gene's germline CDR1 is LNHNV and CDR2 YYDKDF (reference sequence). The DNA for the CDR3 is TGTGCCACCAGCAGAGGACAGGGGGCTTCTAACACCGGGGAGCTGTTTTTT. Translated, it gives CATSRGQGASNTGELFF.